This is a list of T cell receptor beta chains from one sample in a study of blood T cells in healthy people across ages. TCRdb called the 5' RACE reads again in MiXCR, with one record for every CDR3 protein. This sample has 1.5 million or so distinct CDR3 sequences, with 35% to 45% found just once. Sequenced sample: blood. Receptor source: a woman between 18 and 29 years old in good health. CDR3s include the opening cysteine and the closing phenylalanine or tryptophan. Each record gives: V gene, D gene, clone size, J gene, CDR3 protein, CDR3 DNA. D genes are given only for firm matches. Clone size appears in some rows only: once, few, many, or a class for an expanded clone.

TRBV7-8	TRBD2	few	TRBJ2-1	CASSFQPRTSNNEQFF	TGTGCCAGCAGCTTCCAACCCCGGACTAGCAACAATGAGCAGTTCTTC
TRBV6-1	.	.	TRBJ2-7	CASAPGYNEQYF	TGTGCCAGCGCGCCTGGGTACAATGAGCAGTACTTC
TRBV29-1	TRBD2	.	TRBJ2-7	CSVEGTLAGGQYEQYF	TGCAGCGTTGAAGGAACCCTAGCGGGAGGACAATACGAGCAGTACTTC
TRBV7-2	.	.	TRBJ2-7	CASTRDRIIEQYF	TGTGCCAGCACGAGAGACAGAATCATTGAGCAGTACTTC
TRBV6-4	.	.	TRBJ1-2	CASSAGRAYGYTF	TGTGCCAGCAGTGCTGGCAGGGCCTATGGCTACACCTTC
TRBV29-1	.	many	TRBJ2-7	CSASGLTYEQYF	TGCAGCGCCTCCGGGCTAACCTACGAGCAGTACTTC
TRBV12-3/TRBV12-4	.	.	TRBJ2-3	CTSILGRGRDTQYF	TGTACCAGCATCCTGGGCCGGGGAAGAGATACGCAGTATTTT
TRBV10-3	.	.	TRBJ1-2	CAISVGVTYYGYTF	TGTGCCATCAGTGTGGGGGTCACGTACTATGGCTACACCTTC
TRBV2	TRBD1	.	TRBJ2-3	CASSGLTGNAGTDTQYF	TGTGCCAGCAGTGGTTTGACAGGGAATGCGGGCACAGATACGCAGTATTTT
TRBV6-1	.	.	TRBJ2-1	CASSEFPRGNSYNEQFF	TGTGCCAGCAGTGAATTTCCACGGGGTAACTCCTACAATGAGCAGTTCTTC
TRBV10-3	TRBD1	.	TRBJ1-2	CAISGGQTSSNYGYTF	TGTGCCATCAGTGGGGGACAGACTTCTTCTAACTATGGCTACACCTTC
TRBV4-2	TRBD1	few	TRBJ2-1	CASSQRLGQGVYNEQFF	TGTGCCAGCAGCCAAAGACTGGGACAGGGGGTCTACAATGAGCAGTTCTTC
TRBV20-1	.	.	TRBJ1-2	CSARRRGANYGYTF	TGCAGTGCTAGGCGGCGGGGAGCTAACTATGGCTACACCTTC
TRBV6-5	.	once	TRBJ1-4	CASSYSPGGREEKLFF	TGTGCCAGCAGTTACTCCCCTGGGGGGAGAGAGGAAAAACTGTTTTTT
TRBV2	.	many	TRBJ1-1	CASSEGRNTEAFF	TGTGCCAGCAGTGAGGGCAGGAACACTGAAGCTTTCTTT
TRBV2	.	.	TRBJ2-7	CASSDLGLSSYEQYF	TGTGCCAGCAGTGATTTGGGGCTGAGCTCCTACGAGCAGTACTTC
TRBV12-3/TRBV12-4	.	few	TRBJ2-1	CASRSGRSFYNEQFF	TGTGCCAGCAGGTCCGGTAGGAGCTTTTACAATGAGCAGTTCTTC
TRBV20-1	TRBD1	.	TRBJ2-7	CSAKTRTGGNYEQYF	TGCAGTGCTAAGACCCGGACAGGGGGCAATTACGAGCAGTACTTC
TRBV7-2	.	.	TRBJ2-5	CASSASASDQETQYF	TGTGCCAGCAGTGCTTCGGCTAGCGACCAAGAGACCCAGTACTTC
TRBV6-8	.	.	TRBJ1-5	CASSPRPWRGQPQHF	TGTGCCAGCAGTCCCCGACCGTGGAGGGGTCAGCCCCAGCATTTT
TRBV12-3/TRBV12-4	.	few	TRBJ2-1	CASSPGLSGEQFF	TGTGCCAGCAGTCCGGGACTTTCGGGAGAGCAGTTCTTC
TRBV27	.	.	TRBJ1-3	CASSFKLSSGNTIYF	TGTGCCAGCAGTTTCAAGCTATCCTCTGGAAACACCATATATTTT
TRBV29-1	.	.	TRBJ2-7	CSVEGPAGYEQYF	TGCAGCGTTGAAGGACCGGCCGGCTACGAGCAGTACTTC
TRBV9	TRBD1	few	TRBJ2-3	CASSEQGRGTADTQYF	TGTGCCAGCAGCGAACAGGGGAGAGGTACGGCAGATACGCAGTATTTT
TRBV7-9	.	.	TRBJ2-1	CASSVVHYNEQFF	TGTGCCAGCAGCGTAGTGCATTACAATGAGCAGTTCTTC
TRBV6-6	TRBD2	few	TRBJ2-7	CASSLSGRASYEQYF	TGTGCCAGCAGTCTCAGCGGGAGGGCTTCCTACGAGCAGTACTTC
TRBV25-1	TRBD2	.	TRBJ2-7	CASSDGDGRSYEQYF	TGTGCCAGCAGTGATGGGGACGGGAGGTCCTACGAGCAGTACTTC
TRBV20-1	TRBD1	few	TRBJ1-1	CSARDGDRGHTEAFF	TGCAGTGCTAGAGATGGGGACAGGGGGCACACTGAAGCTTTCTTT
TRBV29-1	.	.	TRBJ2-5	CSVEKRSREKETQYF	TGCAGCGTTGAAAAAAGGAGCAGAGAAAAAGAGACCCAGTACTTC
TRBV12-3/TRBV12-4	TRBD1	.	TRBJ2-2	CASSHRQGDNTGELFF	TGTGCCAGCAGTCACCGACAGGGAGACAACACCGGGGAGCTGTTTTTT